The 30 T cell receptor beta chains below come from one sample, sequenced in a study of shared clonotypes between healthy human individuals. TCRdb keeps only in-frame clones here, not all; method: immunoSEQ multiplex PCR. This table has just over 2,000,000 clones, over 85% appearing once. The sequencing input was naive CD4+ T cells sorted from blood. Subset here: CD45RA+ positively selected. These receptor sequences come from a man between 18 and 35 years old in good health.

This rearrangement joins TRBV10-3 to TRBJ1-2; D remains unclear. Germline V CDR1 and CDR2: ENHRY, SYGVKD. Trimming removed 7 bases from V and 2 bases from J, with 11 bases in between. The CDR3 has 13 amino acids. CDR3 sequence (DNA): TGTGCCATCACTAACGCATTAAACTATGGCTACACCTTC. This encodes CAITNALNYGYTF.

The V and J genes are TRBV5-1 and TRBJ2-1; 13 bases fit TRBD2. CDR3 length equals 17 residues. V trimming: 4 bases; J trimming: 6 bases; junction bases outside the gene matches: 10. Germline V lookup: CDR1 SGHRS, CDR2 YFSETQ. CDR3 coding DNA: TGCGCCAGCAGCCCCCCACTAGCGGGGGGGATTGGCAATGAGCAGTTCTTC. Its protein product is CASSPPLAGGIGNEQFF. Supplemented by reference TRBV5-1 and TRBJ2-1, the full variable domain reads KAGVTQTPRYLIKTRGQQVTLSCSPISGHRSVSWYQQTPGQGLQFLFEYFSETQRNKGNFPGRFSGRQFSNSRSEMNVSTLELGDSALYLCASSPPLAGGIGNEQFFGPGTRLTVL.

J is TRBJ2-5 and V is TRBV30; TRBD1 matches 8 bases. Germline V gives CDR1 GTSNPN, CDR2 SVGIG (reference sequence). The CDR3 contains 14 residues. Trimming at V came to 2 bases and at J to 2 bases, leaving 4 bases not matched to a gene. This CDR3 reads CAWSSGQGQETQYF. The CDR3 nucleotides read TGTGCCTGGAGTTCTGGACAGGGACAAGAGACCCAGTACTTC.

This chain joins TRBV6-5 and TRBJ2-2; 7 positions agree with TRBD1. Germline V gene lookup returns CDR1 MNHEY and CDR2 SVGAGI. V lost 4 bases to trimming and J lost 7 bases; unmatched junction nucleotides: 9. There are 15 residues in the CDR3. The CDR3: CASSSGQVLGGELFF. CDR3 DNA sequence: TGTGCCAGCAGTTCCGGACAGGTCTTGGGCGGGGAGCTGTTTTTT.

The rearrangement links TRBV5-6 to TRBJ1-4; D unclear. Trimming shortened V by 2 bases and J by 8 bases, and 10 bases separated the two germline ends. From germline, CDR1 is SGHDT and CDR2 YYEEEE. This CDR3 has 13 residues. The CDR3 region has the DNA TGTGCCAGCAGCTTCCCGGGAGGGGAAAAACTGTTTTTT. Translating gives CASSFPGGEKLFF.

The CDR3 DNA follows: TGTGCCAGCAGCCCTAGTGGGGGGCGGCGGGGCTACACCTTC. Protein product: CASSPSGGRRGYTF. V is TRBV21-1 and J is TRBJ1-2. TRBV21-1 is deemed a pseudogene. The CDR3 has 14 amino acids.

The gene calls are TRBV9 and TRBJ1-6; the D is unclear. The CDR3 is 17 residues long. Deletions cut 3 bases from V and 7 bases from J, with 20 bases between. The V gene's germline CDR1 is SGDLS and CDR2 YYNGEE. CDR3 sequence reads: CASSAKPGTQVNSPLHF. The CDR3 DNA reads TGTGCCAGCAGCGCCAAACCGGGAACCCAGGTGAATTCACCCCTCCACTTT.

The CDR3 bases are TGTGCCAGCAGTTACTCCGACCTGGGGGGGGATACGCAGTATTTT. Protein product: CASSYSDLGGDTQYF. The chain combines TRBV6-5 with TRBJ2-3; 7 bases map to TRBD2. CDR3 length: 15 amino acids. V was clipped by 0 bases and J by 6 bases; unmatched bases: 6. Germline V gives CDR1 MNHEY, CDR2 SVGAGI.

The V gene is TRBV27, the J gene TRBJ1-1, with unresolved D. V was clipped by 4 bases and J by 0 bases, with 12 bases between them. This CDR3 has 15 residues. The germline V gene has CDR1 MNHEY and CDR2 SMNVEV (reference sequence). The CDR3 reads CASSSLQLMNTEAFF. The CDR3 nucleotides read TGTGCCAGCAGTTCTCTACAGCTCATGAACACTGAAGCTTTCTTT.

This chain connects TRBV28 to TRBJ1-2, with 9 bases matching TRBD1. The CDR3 is made up of 17 amino acids. The J segment lost 6 bases and the V segment lost 2 bases, leaving 13 bases of the junction unmatched. Looked up from germline, CDR1 is MDHEN and CDR2 is SYDVKM. In DNA, the CDR3 is TGTGCCAGCAGTTTAAAATCGGGACAGGGTTGGGTTAATGGCTACACCTTC. This codes for CASSLKSGQGWVNGYTF.

The CDR3 DNA is TGCGCCAGCAGCCAAGAAACTGGACCGGGACTAGCTTGGGAGCAGTACTTC. This codes for CASSQETGPGLAWEQYF. V gene TRBV4-3 combines with J gene TRBJ2-7, with 9 bases identical to TRBD2. The CDR3 sequence is 17 residues long. Looked up from germline, CDR1 is LGHNA and CDR2 is YSLEER. V lost 0 bases, J lost 7 bases, and 13 bases stayed unmatched.

The CDR3 region is CASSYLRDTEAFF. CDR3 nucleotides: TGTGCCAGCAGCTACCTGAGGGACACTGAAGCTTTCTTT. The chain is built from TRBV7-9 and TRBJ1-1; D call uncertain. With 4 bases removed from V and 3 bases from J, the gap between germline ends came to 9 bases. Germline V lookup: CDR1 SEHNR, CDR2 FQNEAQ (reference sequence). This CDR3 is built from 13 residues.

The chain couples TRBV2 to TRBJ2-7; D call uncertain. CDR3 length equals 13 residues. Trimming removed 8 bases from V and 0 bases from J, with 11 bases in between. The germline V gene has CDR1 SNHLY and CDR2 FYNNEI. The CDR3 region has the DNA TGTGCCAGCCGCCGGTACCGCTCCTACGAGCAGTACTTC. It is translated as CASRRYRSYEQYF.

The rearrangement joins TRBV7-2 to TRBJ2-3; D assignment may be TRBD1 or TRBD2 (5 bases each). The CDR3 contains 14 residues. Germline CDR1 and CDR2: SGHTA and FQGNSA. The ends were cut back, 5 bases at V and 4 bases at J, with 13 bases in the middle. The CDR3: CASSPSRGADTQYF. CDR3 bases: TGTGCCAGCAGCCCCTCGAGGGGCGCAGATACGCAGTATTTT.

V usage is TRBV6-6 and J usage is TRBJ2-5; 8 bases align to TRBD2. The CDR3 is 14 amino acids. Losses at the gene ends were 6 bases for V and 4 bases for J; bases not matched to a gene: 7. From germline, CDR1 is MNHNY and CDR2 SVGAGI (reference sequence). The CDR3 DNA reads TGTGCCAGCAGCCCCCGGGGGGGCGCAGAGACCCAGTACTTC. Its protein product is CASSPRGGAETQYF.

The CDR3 region is CASSLQGFGEYEQYF. The CDR3 nucleotides are TGTGCCAGCAGCTTACAGGGGTTTGGAGAATACGAGCAGTACTTC. The gene calls are TRBV5-6 and TRBJ2-7, with 7 bases fitting TRBD1. Germline V gene data show CDR1 as SGHDT and CDR2 as YYEEEE. The CDR3 loop spans 15 amino acids. V was pared by 2 bases and J by 4 bases, with 9 bases of the junction left unmatched.

This clone has a handful of counts. The chain carries TRBV5-1 and TRBJ2-3; 7 bases align to TRBD1. The germline V gene encodes CDR1 SGHRS and CDR2 YFSETQ. J gave up 0 bases and V 4 bases, and 5 bases lay outside the gene matches. The CDR3 covers 15 residues. The CDR3 DNA sequence: TGCGCCAGCAGCCCACGGGACAGTAGCACAGATACGCAGTATTTT. Its protein product is CASSPRDSSTDTQYF.

The chain employs TRBV7-2 and TRBJ2-5; TRBD1 agrees at 10 bases. V lost 5 bases, J lost 5 bases, and 5 bases stayed unmatched. This CDR3 spans 14 amino acids. CDR1 is SGHTA and CDR2 is FQGNSA in the germline V gene. The CDR3 region has the DNA TGTGCCAGCAGCCAGACAGGGGGCTTGGAGACCCAGTACTTC. This codes for CASSQTGGLETQYF.

The chain uses TRBV6-5 and TRBJ2-5; D gene ambiguous. This CDR3 has 13 residues. Germline CDR1 reads MNHEY; CDR2 reads SVGAGI. Between the trimmed V and J ends, which lost 2 bases and 3 bases, there was a span of 7 bases. In DNA form, the CDR3 reads TGTGCCAGCAGTTACCACAGAAAAGAGACCCAGTACTTC. Translating gives CASSYHRKETQYF.

The gene calls are TRBV11-2 and TRBJ1-1; a possible D gene is TRBD1 (6 bases). V gave up 1 base and J gave up 6 bases, with 12 bases separating them. CDR3 size: 14 residues. CDR1 and CDR2 (germline): SGHAT, FQNNGV. The CDR3 region is CASSLGGRLSEAFF. DNA of the CDR3: TGTGCCAGCAGCTTAGGGGGGCGATTATCTGAAGCTTTCTTT.

The rearrangement joins TRBV6-6 to TRBJ2-3; D perhaps matches TRBD2 (7 bases). In germline, CDR1 is MNHNY, CDR2 SVGAGI (reference sequence). The CDR3 loop spans 14 amino acids. Trimming cost V 5 bases and J 4 bases, with 13 bases left between them. The CDR3 is CASSGWGGPDTQYF. The CDR3 bases are TGTGCCAGCAGTGGGTGGGGGGGGCCAGATACGCAGTATTTT.

This chain connects TRBV5-4 to TRBJ2-5, with 7 positions matching TRBD1. V shed 4 bases, J shed 2 bases, and the junction held 11 bases outside the gene matches. Germline V gene lookup returns CDR1 SGHNT and CDR2 YYREEE (reference sequence). The CDR3 totals 16 residues. CDR3 nucleotides: TGTGCCAGCAGCAAAAGCCGGGACAGAGGGCAAGAGACCCAGTACTTC. Its protein is CASSKSRDRGQETQYF. The variable domain in full, completed from reference TRBV5-4 and TRBJ2-5, reads ETGVTQSPTHLIKTRGQQVTLRCSSQSGHNTVSWYQQALGQGPQFIFQYYREEENGRGNFPPRFSGLQFPNYSSELNVNALELDDSALYLCASSKSRDRGQETQYFGPGTRLLVL.

The chain carries TRBV28 and TRBJ1-5; 7 positions match TRBD1. J lost 7 bases, V lost 4 bases, and 4 bases had no gene match. Germline CDR1 is MDHEN and CDR2 is SYDVKM. This CDR3 has 13 amino acids. CDR3 amino acids: CASSWDSDQPQHF. In nucleotides, the CDR3 is TGTGCCAGCAGTTGGGACAGCGACCAGCCCCAGCATTTT.

The chain is built from TRBV6-5 and TRBJ2-1, with 9 bases identical to TRBD1. V trimming: 1 base; J trimming: 2 bases; junction bases outside the gene matches: 3. Germline CDR1 and CDR2: MNHEY and SVGAGI. This CDR3 has 16 residues. This CDR3 reads CASSYLDRGPYNEQFF. The CDR3 DNA reads TGTGCCAGCAGTTACTTGGACAGGGGCCCCTACAATGAGCAGTTCTTC.

V is TRBV4-3 and J is TRBJ2-3; tentatively, D is TRBD2 (5 bases). The germline gives CDR1 LGHNA, CDR2 YSLEER. CDR3 size: 15 residues. Trimming shortened V by 7 bases and J by 0 bases, and 14 bases separated the two germline ends. The CDR3 region has the DNA TGCGCCAGCAACCCCCAACGCGGGAGCACAGATACGCAGTATTTT. Protein sequence: CASNPQRGSTDTQYF.

The chain recombines TRBV14 with TRBJ2-7, with 7 bases fitting TRBD1. After removal of 4 bases from V and 2 bases from J, the junction contained 8 bases not matched to a gene. Per germline, CDR1 SGHDN and CDR2 FVKESK. The CDR3 loop spans 15 amino acids. For the CDR3, the DNA is TGTGCCAGCAGCCCTTCGCCGACAGGGCCCTACGAGCAGTACTTC. Its protein product is CASSPSPTGPYEQYF.

Concerning this clone: Other DNA sequences in this specimen translate into the identical CDR3. The chain couples TRBV6-6 to TRBJ1-2; possibly TRBD1 for D (5 bases). V lost 8 bases and J 2 bases, leaving 9 bases between the germline ends. The CDR3 loop spans 12 amino acids. The germline V gene encodes CDR1 MNHNY and CDR2 SVGAGI (reference sequence). DNA for the CDR3: TGTGCCAGCTCAACAGGAAACTATGGCTACACCTTC. Amino acids: CASSTGNYGYTF.

The chain has TRBV19 and TRBJ2-1; D unclear. This CDR3 region has 11 residues. In germline, CDR1 is LNHDA, CDR2 SQIVND (reference sequence). The germline V and J ends were trimmed by 3 bases and 7 bases, with 4 bases remaining between them. In DNA, the CDR3 is TGTGCCAGTAGTATCCAGAATGAGCAGTTCTTC. The encoded protein is CASSIQNEQFF.

The CDR3 here is CASSFLRDSYGYTF. CDR3 bases: TGTGCCAGCAGCTTTCTTCGGGACTCGTATGGCTACACCTTC. The chain joins TRBV7-9 to TRBJ1-2; possible D gene TRBD1, 5 bases. V was shortened by 3 bases and J by 5 bases, with 13 bases between the two germline ends. The CDR3 runs to 14 residues. Germline CDR1 SEHNR, CDR2 FQNEAQ (reference sequence).

The chain uses TRBV10-1 and TRBJ2-2; D is unclear. This CDR3 is 13 amino acids long. Germline V gene sequence: CDR1 WNHNN, CDR2 SYGVQD (reference sequence). The V gene lost 7 bases and the J gene lost 0 bases, with 6 bases spanning the gap. In nucleotides, the CDR3 is TGCGCCAGCACCGCGGCGAACACCGGGGAGCTGTTTTTT. Encoded protein: CASTAANTGELFF.